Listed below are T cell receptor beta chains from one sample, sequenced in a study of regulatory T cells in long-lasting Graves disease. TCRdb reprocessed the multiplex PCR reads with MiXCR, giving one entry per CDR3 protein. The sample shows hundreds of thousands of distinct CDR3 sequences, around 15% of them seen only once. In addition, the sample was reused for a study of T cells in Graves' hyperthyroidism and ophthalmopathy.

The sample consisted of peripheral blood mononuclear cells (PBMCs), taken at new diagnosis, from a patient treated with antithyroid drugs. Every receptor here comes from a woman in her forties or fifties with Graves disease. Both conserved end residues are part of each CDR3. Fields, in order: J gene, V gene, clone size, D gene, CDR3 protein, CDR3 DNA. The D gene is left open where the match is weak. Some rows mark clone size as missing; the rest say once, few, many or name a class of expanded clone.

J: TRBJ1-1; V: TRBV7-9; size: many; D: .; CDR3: CASSLDRFNTEAFF; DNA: TGTGCCAGCAGCTTGGACAGATTTAACACTGAAGCTTTCTTT
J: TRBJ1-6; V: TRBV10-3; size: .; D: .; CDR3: CAISEGQALLHF; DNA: TGTGCCATCAGTGAAGGACAAGCACTCCTCCACTTT
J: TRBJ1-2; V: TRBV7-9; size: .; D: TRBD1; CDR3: CASSQEDRVKGYTF; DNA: TGTGCCAGCAGCCAAGAGGACAGGGTAAAGGGCTACACCTTC
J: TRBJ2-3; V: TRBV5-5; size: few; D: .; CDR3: CASSFLTASTDTQYF; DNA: TGTGCCAGCAGCTTCTTGACAGCCAGCACAGATACGCAGTATTTT
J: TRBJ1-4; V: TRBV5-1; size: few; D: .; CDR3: CASSLEGRNNEKLFF; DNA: TGCGCCAGCAGCTTGGAGGGCCGTAATAATGAAAAACTGTTTTTT
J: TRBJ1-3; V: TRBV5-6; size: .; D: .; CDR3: CASSFKGSTKSGNTIYF; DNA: TGTGCCAGCAGCTTCAAGGGGTCAACTAAATCTGGAAACACCATATATTTT
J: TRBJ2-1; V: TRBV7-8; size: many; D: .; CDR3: CASSLSGGQLYNEQFF; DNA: TGTGCCAGCAGCTTATCAGGGGGGCAACTCTACAATGAGCAGTTCTTC
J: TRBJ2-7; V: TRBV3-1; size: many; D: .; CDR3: CASSPRLVGSYEQYF; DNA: TGTGCCAGCAGCCCCCGGTTGGTAGGATCCTACGAGCAGTACTTC
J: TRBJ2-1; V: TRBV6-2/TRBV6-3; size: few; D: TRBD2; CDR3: CASSASGGASYNEQFF; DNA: TGTGCCAGCAGTGCTAGCGGGGGGGCCTCCTACAATGAGCAGTTCTTC
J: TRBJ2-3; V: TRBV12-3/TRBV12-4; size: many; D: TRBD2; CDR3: CASSLGSGGVSAGTDTQYF; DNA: TGTGCCAGCAGTTTGGGCAGCGGGGGGGTTTCGGCTGGCACAGATACGCAGTATTTT
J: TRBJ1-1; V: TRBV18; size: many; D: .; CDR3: CASSPRDGNTEAFF; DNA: TGTGCCAGCTCACCACGGGACGGGAACACTGAAGCTTTCTTT
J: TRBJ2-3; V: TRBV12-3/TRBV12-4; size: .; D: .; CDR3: CASSLEHPQYF; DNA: TGTGCCAGCAGTTTGGAGCATCCGCAGTATTTT
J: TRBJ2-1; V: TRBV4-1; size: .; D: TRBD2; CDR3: CASSQVGGGNYNEQFF; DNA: TGCGCCAGCAGCCAAGTGGGCGGGGGGAACTACAATGAGCAGTTCTTC
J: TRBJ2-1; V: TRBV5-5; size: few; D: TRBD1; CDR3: CASSLELRGNYNEQFF; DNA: TGTGCCAGCAGCTTGGAGCTCAGGGGGAATTACAATGAGCAGTTCTTC
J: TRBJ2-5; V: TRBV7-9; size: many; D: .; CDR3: CASSGGPGHSKETQYF; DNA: TGTGCCAGCAGCGGGGGCCCGGGACACTCAAAAGAGACCCAGTACTTC
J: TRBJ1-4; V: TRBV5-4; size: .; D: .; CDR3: CASSLGSSPGGEKLFF; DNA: TGTGCCAGCAGCTTGGGGTCCTCCCCCGGTGGTGAAAAACTGTTTTTT
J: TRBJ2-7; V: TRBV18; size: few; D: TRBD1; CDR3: CASSASGTGAYEQYF; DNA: TGTGCCAGCTCAGCGAGCGGGACAGGGGCCTACGAGCAGTACTTC
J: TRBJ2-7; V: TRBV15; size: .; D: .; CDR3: CATSRVQAYEQYF; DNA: TGTGCCACCAGCAGAGTACAAGCCTACGAGCAGTACTTC
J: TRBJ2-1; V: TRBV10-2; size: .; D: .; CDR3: CASSELGIGGEQFF; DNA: TGCGCCAGCAGTGAGTTAGGCATTGGAGGTGAGCAGTTCTTC
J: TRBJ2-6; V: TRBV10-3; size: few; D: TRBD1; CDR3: CAIKPGTGNGSGANVLTF; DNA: TGTGCCATCAAACCCGGGACAGGGAATGGCTCTGGGGCCAACGTCCTGACTTTC
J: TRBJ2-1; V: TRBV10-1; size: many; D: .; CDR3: CASSESGRVTRGDEQFF; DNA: TGCGCCAGCAGTGAGTCGGGTAGAGTGACTCGGGGCGATGAGCAGTTCTTC
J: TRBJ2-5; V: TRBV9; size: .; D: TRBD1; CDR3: CASSAATGYQETQYF; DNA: TGTGCCAGCAGCGCCGCGACAGGGTACCAAGAGACCCAGTACTTC
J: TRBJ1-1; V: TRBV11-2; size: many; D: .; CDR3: CASSLEGWNTEAFF; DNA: TGTGCCAGCAGCCTAGAGGGCTGGAACACTGAAGCTTTCTTT
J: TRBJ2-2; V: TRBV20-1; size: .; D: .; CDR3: CSARGSVTGELFF; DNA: TGCAGTGCTAGGGGATCAGTCACCGGGGAGCTGTTTTTT
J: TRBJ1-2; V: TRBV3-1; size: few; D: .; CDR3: CASSQGVGLNYGYTF; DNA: TGTGCCAGCAGCCAAGGGGTAGGATTAAACTATGGCTACACCTTC
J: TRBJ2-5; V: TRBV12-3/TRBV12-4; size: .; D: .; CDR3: CASSLWESGTQYF; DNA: TGTGCCAGCAGTTTGTGGGAATCCGGGACTCAGTACTTC
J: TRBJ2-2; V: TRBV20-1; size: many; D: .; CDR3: CSARRAGQNLNTGELFF; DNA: TGCAGTGCTAGAAGGGCAGGGCAAAATCTGAACACCGGGGAGCTGTTTTTT
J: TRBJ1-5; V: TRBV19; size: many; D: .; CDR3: CASNQGASNQPQHF; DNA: TGTGCCAGTAACCAGGGAGCTAGCAATCAGCCCCAGCATTTT
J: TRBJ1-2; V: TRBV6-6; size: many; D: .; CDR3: CASSYSPSGTNYGYTF; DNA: TGTGCCAGCAGTTACTCGCCGTCGGGAACTAACTATGGCTACACCTTC
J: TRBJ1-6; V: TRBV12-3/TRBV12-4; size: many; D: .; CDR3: CASSSQENSPLHF; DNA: TGTGCCAGCAGTTCTCAGGAGAATTCACCCCTCCACTTT
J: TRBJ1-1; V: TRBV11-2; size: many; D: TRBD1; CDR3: CASSTRTGRTEAFF; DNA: TGTGCCAGCAGTACAAGGACAGGGCGGACTGAAGCTTTCTTT
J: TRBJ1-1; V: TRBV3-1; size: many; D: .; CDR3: CASSQVRNTEAFF; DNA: TGTGCCAGCAGCCAAGTCAGGAACACTGAAGCTTTCTTT
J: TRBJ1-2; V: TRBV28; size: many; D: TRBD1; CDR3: CASTEQGVNGYTF; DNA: TGTGCCAGCACGGAACAGGGGGTAAATGGCTACACCTTC
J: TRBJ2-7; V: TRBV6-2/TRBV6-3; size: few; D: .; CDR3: CASRVQGWGEQYF; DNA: TGTGCCAGCAGGGTGCAGGGATGGGGCGAGCAGTACTTC
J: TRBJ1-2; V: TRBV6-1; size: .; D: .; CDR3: CASSEEPRWGVYGYTF; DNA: TGTGCCAGCAGTGAAGAACCCCGGTGGGGGGTATATGGCTACACCTTC
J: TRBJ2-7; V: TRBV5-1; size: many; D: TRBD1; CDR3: CASSFPDREQYF; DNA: TGCGCCAGCAGCTTCCCGGACAGGGAGCAGTACTTC
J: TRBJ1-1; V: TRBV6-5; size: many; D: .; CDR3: CASSYSRQPMNTEAFF; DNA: TGTGCCAGCAGTTACTCGAGACAGCCAATGAACACTGAAGCTTTCTTT
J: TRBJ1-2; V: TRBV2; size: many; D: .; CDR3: CASSEWYGYTF; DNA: TGTGCCAGCAGTGAGTGGTATGGCTACACCTTC
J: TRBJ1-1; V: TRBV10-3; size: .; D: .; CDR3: CAIRKQEDTEAFF; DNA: TGTGCCATCAGGAAACAGGAGGACACTGAAGCTTTCTTT
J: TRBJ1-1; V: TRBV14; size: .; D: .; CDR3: CASSQVPGAEAFF; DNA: TGTGCCAGCAGCCAAGTACCAGGCGCTGAAGCTTTCTTT
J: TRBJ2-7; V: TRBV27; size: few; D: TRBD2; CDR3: CASSLSAPSGYEQYF; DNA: TGTGCCAGCAGTTTATCGGCGCCTAGCGGATACGAGCAGTACTTC
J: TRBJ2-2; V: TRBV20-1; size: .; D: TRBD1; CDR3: CSARTGANTGELFF; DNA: TGCAGTGCTAGGACAGGGGCCAACACCGGGGAGCTGTTTTTT
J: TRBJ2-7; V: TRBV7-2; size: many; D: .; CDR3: CASSPRAPGIYEQYF; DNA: TGTGCCAGCAGCCCTCGGGCTCCGGGGATTTACGAGCAGTACTTC
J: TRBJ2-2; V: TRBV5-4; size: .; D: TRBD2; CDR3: CASRPGTIDTGELFF; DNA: TGTGCCAGCAGGCCCGGGACTATCGACACCGGGGAGCTGTTTTTT
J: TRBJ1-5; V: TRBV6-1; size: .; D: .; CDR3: CASRLVGGGNQPQHF; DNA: TGTGCCAGCAGGCTCGTGGGGGGAGGTAATCAGCCCCAGCATTTT
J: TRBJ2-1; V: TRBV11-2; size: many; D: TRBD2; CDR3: CASSLGLAMPASYNEQFF; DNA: TGTGCCAGCAGCTTAGGACTAGCTATGCCGGCCTCCTACAATGAGCAGTTCTTC
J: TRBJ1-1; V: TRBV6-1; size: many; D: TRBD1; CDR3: CASSPSTGPNTEAFF; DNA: TGTGCCAGCAGTCCATCGACAGGGCCGAACACTGAAGCTTTCTTT
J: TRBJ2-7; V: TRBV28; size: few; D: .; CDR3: CASNPRGLVDEQYF; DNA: TGTGCCAGCAATCCGAGAGGGTTGGTGGACGAGCAGTACTTC
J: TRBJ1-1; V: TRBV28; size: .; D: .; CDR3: CASSLERTEASF; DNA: TGTGCCAGCAGTTTAGAGAGAACTGAAGCTTCCTTT
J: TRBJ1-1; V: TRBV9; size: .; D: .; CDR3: CASSVGLTNTEAFF; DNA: TGTGCCAGCAGCGTAGGACTGACGAACACTGAAGCTTTCTTT
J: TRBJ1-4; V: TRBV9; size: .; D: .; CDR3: CASSVSGDNEKLFF; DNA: TGTGCCAGCAGCGTTTCCGGGGATAATGAAAAACTGTTTTTT
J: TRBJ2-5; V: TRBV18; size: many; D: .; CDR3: CASSPRPSQETQYF; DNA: TGTGCCAGCTCACCACGGCCCAGCCAAGAGACCCAGTACTTC
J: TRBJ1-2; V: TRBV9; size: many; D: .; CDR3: CASSAENYGYTF; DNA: TGTGCCAGCAGCGCGGAAAACTATGGCTACACCTTC
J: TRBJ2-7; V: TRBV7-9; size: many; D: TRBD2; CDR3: CASSAEGGGAHEQYF; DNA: TGTGCCAGCAGCGCAGAGGGCGGGGGGGCCCACGAGCAGTACTTC
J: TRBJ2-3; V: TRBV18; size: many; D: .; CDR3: CASSLHNLGDTQYF; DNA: TGTGCCAGCTCACTACACAACCTTGGGGATACGCAGTATTTT
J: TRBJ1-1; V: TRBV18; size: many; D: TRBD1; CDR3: CASSPKTGANTEAFF; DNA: TGTGCCAGCTCACCGAAGACAGGGGCCAACACTGAAGCTTTCTTT
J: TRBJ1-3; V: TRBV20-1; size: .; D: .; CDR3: CSASTGSSGNTIYF; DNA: TGCAGTGCGTCAACAGGGAGCTCTGGAAACACCATATATTTT
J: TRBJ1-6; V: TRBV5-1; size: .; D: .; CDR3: CASSSLWGSNSPLHF; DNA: TGCGCCAGCAGCAGTTTATGGGGGTCTAATTCACCCCTCCACTTT